The next 11 T cell receptor beta chains were all read from a single sample in a study of blood T cell repertoires in COVID-19. Produced via immunoSEQ multiplex PCR; TCRdb's table is partial and in-frame only. The table has some 40,000 clones, nearly 90% seen once. The sequencing input was peripheral blood. The origin of the receptors is a human donor in a cohort sampled during active COVID-19.

For the CDR3, the DNA is TGTGCCAGCAGCTTGAGACAGGAGTACGAGCAGTACTTC. As protein: CASSLRQEYEQYF. V usage is TRBV9 and J usage is TRBJ2-7, with TRBD1 as a possible D gene (6 bases). This CDR3 has 13 amino acids. CDR1 is SGDLS, CDR2 YYNGEE, per germline. V gave up 4 bases and J gave up 4 bases, with 12 bases separating them.

The V and J genes are TRBV28 and TRBJ1-2, with 9 nucleotides matching TRBD1. V dropped 8 bases and J dropped 5; count of bases not matched to a gene: 12. Germline V gene sequence: CDR1 MDHEN, CDR2 SYDVKM. This CDR3 has 15 amino acids. The CDR3 loop reads CASSSPGQGMYGYTF. In nucleotides, the CDR3 is TGTGCCAGCTCCTCCCCCGGACAGGGGATGTATGGCTACACCTTC.

The chain has TRBV27 and TRBJ1-1; D is uncertain. This CDR3 has 15 residues. From germline, CDR1 is MNHEY and CDR2 SMNVEV (reference sequence). Trimming cost V 5 bases and J 5 bases, with 18 bases left between them. CDR3 in amino acids: CASSPLGGLGTEAFF. The CDR3, as DNA: TGTGCCAGCAGTCCGCTAGGAGGCTTGGGAACTGAAGCTTTCTTT.

The chain uses TRBV10-1 and TRBJ1-1; D call uncertain. Germline CDR1 is WNHNN and CDR2 is SYGVQD (reference sequence). V was clipped by 0 bases and J by 7 bases, with 9 bases between them. This CDR3 contains 13 residues. The CDR3 DNA reads TGCGCCAGCAGTGAGTCGAGATCGCGTGAAGCTTTCTTT. This encodes CASSESRSREAFF.

This rearrangement joins TRBV12-5 to TRBJ2-1; 10 bases are shared with TRBD2. The CDR3 runs 20 residues. Per the germline V gene, CDR1 is LGHNT and CDR2 is FRNRAP. The junction had 20 bases not matched to a gene; V was cut back by 1 base and J by 8 bases. The CDR3, as DNA: TGTGCTAGTGGTTTGGCCCCCCTATGGACTAGCGGTCATGGGGGCTATGAGCAGTTCTTC. It specifies CASGLAPLWTSGHGGYEQFF.

The chain recombines TRBV27 with TRBJ2-5, with 7 bases aligning to TRBD2. V gave up 4 bases and J gave up 2 bases; unmatched junction bases: 7. The CDR3 length is 15 residues. Germline values: CDR1 MNHEY, CDR2 SMNVEV (reference sequence). The CDR3 loop reads CASSYWGGEQETQYF. In nucleotides, the CDR3 is TGTGCCAGCAGTTATTGGGGGGGGGAACAAGAGACCCAGTACTTC.

The chain uses TRBV10-1 and TRBJ1-2; D perhaps matches TRBD1 (5 bases). V was shortened by 0 bases and J by 7 bases, with 12 bases between the two germline ends. The germline V gene encodes CDR1 WNHNN and CDR2 SYGVQD (reference sequence). CDR3 length: 14 residues. This CDR3 reads CASSESMGLGGYTF. The CDR3 DNA follows: TGCGCCAGCAGTGAGTCTATGGGGCTTGGTGGCTACACCTTC.

This clone was recorded once. This rearrangement joins TRBV27 to TRBJ1-5, with a weak D call TRBD1 (6 bases). The V and J ends lost 3 bases and 2 bases respectively, with 14 bases between them. The germline gives CDR1 MNHEY, CDR2 SMNVEV (reference sequence). The CDR3 loop spans 16 amino acids. The CDR3 spells CASSFGGRGGNQPQHF. The CDR3 bases are TGTGCCAGCAGTTTCGGGGGGCGTGGGGGCAATCAGCCCCAGCATTTT.

This chain connects TRBV27 to TRBJ1-1, with D possibly TRBD1 on 6 matching bases. Per the germline V gene, CDR1 is MNHEY and CDR2 is SMNVEV (reference sequence). There are 14 residues in the CDR3. V gave up 4 bases and J gave up 4 bases, with 13 bases separating them. The DNA of the CDR3 is TGTGCCAGCAGTTCGATGTTAGGGGGCACTGAAGCTTTCTTT. Translation gives CASSSMLGGTEAFF.

The genes are TRBV7-2 and TRBJ2-1, with 7 bases that match TRBD1. The V and J ends lost 4 bases and 12 bases, in that order; junction bases with no gene match: 9. The CDR3 is 13 residues long. Germline V CDR1 and CDR2: SGHTA, FQGNSA. The CDR3 reads CASSYRQGIGQFF. The CDR3 DNA sequence: TGTGCCAGCAGCTACCGACAGGGAATCGGGCAGTTCTTC.

The chain employs TRBV10-1 and TRBJ1-2; unclear D gene. Germline V gives CDR1 WNHNN, CDR2 SYGVQD (reference sequence). CDR3 length: 12 amino acids. Between the trimmed V and J ends, which lost 7 bases and 2 bases, there was a span of 8 bases. The CDR3 loop is CASTPGNYGYTF. The DNA for the CDR3 is TGCGCCAGCACCCCCGGGAACTATGGCTACACCTTC.